These T cell receptor beta chains were read from a single sample in a study of shared T cell receptors in the human thymus. Libraries were prepared by immunoSEQ multiplex PCR; TCRdb keeps only in-frame clonotypes and omits some of them. The sample records roughly 560,000 clones, more than 75% being singletons. The same sample was also studied in work on human thymus T cells.

The specimen sequenced was thymocytes. All receptors come from a boy younger than two with a congenital heart defect. CDR3s include the opening cysteine and the closing phenylalanine or tryptophan. D genes are given only for firm matches. Not every row has a clone size; where given, it reads once, few, many or a size class.

V	D	size	J	CDR3	DNA
TRBV15	TRBD1	-	TRBJ1-5	CATSTYYRQGAGNQPQHF	TGTGCCACCAGCACATACTACCGACAGGGGGCTGGCAATCAGCCCCAGCATTTT
TRBV30	TRBD1	-	TRBJ2-6	CAWMGQGPSGANVLTF	TGTGCCTGGATGGGACAGGGTCCCTCTGGGGCCAACGTCCTGACTTTC
TRBV28	TRBD1	-	TRBJ2-7	CASTADRVEQYF	TGTGCCAGCACCGCGGACAGGGTTGAGCAGTACTTC
TRBV27	-	once	TRBJ2-7	CASRQDSLSPVYEQYF	TGTGCCAGCAGACAAGACTCCCTCTCTCCCGTCTACGAGCAGTACTTC
TRBV5-4	TRBD1	few	TRBJ2-7	CASSSESGQGVGEQYF	TGTGCCAGCAGCTCGGAATCGGGACAGGGGGTTGGCGAGCAGTACTTC
TRBV11-3	TRBD1	-	TRBJ2-7	CASSFPGQGPYEQYF	TGTGCCAGCAGCTTCCCGGGACAGGGACCCTACGAGCAGTACTTC
TRBV4-3	TRBD2	-	TRBJ2-3	CASSQDHSAGAPDTQYF	TGCGCCAGCAGCCAAGATCATTCGGCGGGAGCCCCAGATACGCAGTATTTT
TRBV20-1	-	-	TRBJ1-1	CSARGFTTAFF	TGCAGTGCCAGAGGGTTCACAACAGCTTTCTTT
TRBV28	TRBD2	-	TRBJ2-5	CASSSRTSGEETQYF	TGTGCCAGCAGTTCTCGGACTAGCGGGGAAGAGACCCAGTACTTC
TRBV29-1	-	-	TRBJ2-3	CSVLTPGLQADTQYF	TGCAGCGTCTTAACACCGGGACTCCAGGCAGATACGCAGTATTTT
TRBV4-3	TRBD2	-	TRBJ2-1	CASSPRTSGLYNEQFF	TGCGCCAGCAGCCCTAGGACTAGCGGATTATACAATGAGCAGTTCTTC
TRBV6-6	-	-	TRBJ2-7	CASRDSSLYEQYF	TGTGCCAGCAGAGACAGTTCCCTCTACGAGCAGTACTTC
TRBV5-4	-	-	TRBJ2-3	CASSFFRFTDTQYF	TGTGCCAGCAGCTTTTTCAGATTCACAGATACGCAGTATTTT
TRBV5-1	TRBD2	-	TRBJ2-1	CASSLRTSGKRNEQFF	TGCGCCAGCAGCCTTCGGACTAGCGGGAAACGCAATGAGCAGTTCTTC
TRBV4-1	-	-	TRBJ2-5	CASSQDWEAQYF	TGCGCCAGCAGCCAAGATTGGGAGGCCCAGTACTTC
TRBV15	-	-	TRBJ1-3	CATSRDPAAGNTIYF	TGTGCCACCAGCAGAGATCCAGCGGCAGGAAACACCATATATTTT
TRBV28	-	-	TRBJ2-5	CASSPRPGETQYF	TGTGCCAGCAGTCCTCGGCCGGGAGAGACCCAGTACTTC
TRBV7-6	TRBD1	once	TRBJ1-2	CASSLVRRQGMNYGYTF	TGTGCCAGCAGCTTAGTCAGAAGACAGGGGATGAACTATGGCTACACCTTC
TRBV21-1	-	-	TRBJ2-5	CATGLAGEETQYF	TGTGCCACTGGACTAGCGGGAGAAGAGACCCAGTACTTC
TRBV28	TRBD1	few	TRBJ1-5	CASGTGGNQPQHF	TGTGCCAGCGGCACAGGGGGCAATCAGCCCCAGCATTTT
TRBV11-3	-	-	TRBJ2-7	CASSLIQGHYEQYF	TGTGCCAGCAGCTTAATTCAGGGACACTACGAGCAGTACTTC
TRBV11-2	-	-	TRBJ2-7	CASSPNRGTYEQYF	TGTGCCAGCAGCCCCAATCGGGGAACCTACGAGCAGTACTTC
TRBV4-3	TRBD2	-	TRBJ2-7	CASSQGGTSGEKYEQYF	TGCGCCAGCAGCCAGGGGGGGACTAGCGGGGAGAAGTACGAGCAGTACTTC
TRBV27	TRBD2	-	TRBJ2-1	CASSLAGGPYNEQFF	TGTGCCAGCAGTCTAGCGGGAGGGCCCTACAATGAGCAGTTCTTC
TRBV6-5	-	-	TRBJ2-5	CASGLSQSLQETQYF	TGTGCCAGCGGCCTGTCCCAGTCTCTCCAAGAGACCCAGTACTTC
TRBV2	-	-	TRBJ1-1	CASTPGEGWDTEAFF	TGTGCCAGCACCCCCGGGGAGGGTTGGGACACTGAAGCTTTCTTT